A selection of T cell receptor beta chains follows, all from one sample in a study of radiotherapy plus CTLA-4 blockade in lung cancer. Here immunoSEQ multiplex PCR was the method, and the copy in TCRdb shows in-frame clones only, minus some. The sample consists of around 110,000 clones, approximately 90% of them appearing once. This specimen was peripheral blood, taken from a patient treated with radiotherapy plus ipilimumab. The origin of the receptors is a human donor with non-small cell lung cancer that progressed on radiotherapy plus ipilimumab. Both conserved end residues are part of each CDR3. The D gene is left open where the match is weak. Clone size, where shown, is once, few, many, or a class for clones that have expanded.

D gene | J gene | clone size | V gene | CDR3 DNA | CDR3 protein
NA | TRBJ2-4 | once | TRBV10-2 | TGCGCCAGCAGGGCGGGACCGATGGAAAACATTCAGTACTTC | CASRAGPMENIQYF
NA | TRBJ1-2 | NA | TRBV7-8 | TGTGCCAGCAGCTTAGAGGGCGCTAACTATGGCTACACCTTC | CASSLEGANYGYTF
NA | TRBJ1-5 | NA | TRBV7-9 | TGTGCCAGCAGCTACCCACCCGGACAGCTTAGCAATCAGCCCCAGCATTTT | CASSYPPGQLSNQPQHF
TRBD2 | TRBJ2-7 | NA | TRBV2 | TGTGCCAGCAGTCCAACTAGCGGGGACTACGAGCAGTACTTC | CASSPTSGDYEQYF
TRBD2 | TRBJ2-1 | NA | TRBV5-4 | TGTGCCAGCAGCCGACTAGCGGAGTACAATGAGCAGTTCTTC | CASSRLAEYNEQFF
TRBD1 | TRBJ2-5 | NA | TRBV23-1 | TGCGCCAGGACAACAGGGGTCCAAGAGACCCAGTACTTC | CARTTGVQETQYF
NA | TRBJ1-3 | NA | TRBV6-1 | TGTGCCAGCAGTCCTCTGACAGGTTCTGGAAACACCATATATTTT | CASSPLTGSGNTIYF
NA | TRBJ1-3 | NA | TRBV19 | TGTGCCAGTAGTATCGGGGGCTCCGGAAACACCATATATTTT | CASSIGGSGNTIYF
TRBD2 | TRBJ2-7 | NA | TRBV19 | TGTGCCAGTAGTCCAGGACTAGCGGGAGGCTCCACCTACGAGCAGTACTTC | CASSPGLAGGSTYEQYF
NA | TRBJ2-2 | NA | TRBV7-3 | TGTGCCAGCAGCTTAAATCGAGATAACACCGGGGAGCTGTTTTTT | CASSLNRDNTGELFF
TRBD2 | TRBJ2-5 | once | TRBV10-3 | TGTGCCATCAGTGCGACTAGCGGGATTGGGGAAGAGACCCAGTACTTC | CAISATSGIGEETQYF
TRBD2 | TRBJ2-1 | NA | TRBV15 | TGTGCCACCAGCAGAGACGGACTAGCAGGAAATGAGCAGTTCTTC | CATSRDGLAGNEQFF
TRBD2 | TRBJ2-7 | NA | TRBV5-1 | TGCGCCAGCAGCTTGGTCAGGGAGGGCCCTCGGGAGCAGTACTTC | CASSLVREGPREQYF
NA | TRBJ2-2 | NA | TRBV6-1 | TGTGCCAGCAGTGAAGGGACTGTCAACACCGGGGAGCTGTTTTTT | CASSEGTVNTGELFF
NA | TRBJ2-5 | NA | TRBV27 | TGTGCCAGCAGTCCGATAGGGGAGGAGACCCAGTACTTC | CASSPIGEETQYF
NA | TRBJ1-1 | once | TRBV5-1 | TGCGCCAGCAGCTTAGGACAGTCAGCTGAAGCTTTCTTT | CASSLGQSAEAFF
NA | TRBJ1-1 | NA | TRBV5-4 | TGTGCCAGCAGCCGCCCGGGGGTGGTGAGCACTGAAGCTTTCTTT | CASSRPGVVSTEAFF
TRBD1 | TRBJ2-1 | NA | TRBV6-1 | TGTGCCAGCAGTGAAGCGCGGGACAGGGTCCTCTTC | CASSEARDRVLF
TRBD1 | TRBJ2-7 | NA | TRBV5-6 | TGTGCCAGCAGCCCGACAGGGACCTACGAGCAGTACTTC | CASSPTGTYEQYF
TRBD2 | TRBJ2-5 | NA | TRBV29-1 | TGCAGCGTCGAAGCGGGAGAGGAGACCCAGTACTTC | CSVEAGEETQYF
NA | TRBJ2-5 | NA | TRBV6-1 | TGTGCCAGCAGTGAAGCAGGGATACTCGGGACCCAGTACTTC | CASSEAGILGTQYF
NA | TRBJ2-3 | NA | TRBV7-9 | TGTGCCAGCAGCGTATCGGGACTCAACACAGATACGCAGTATTTT | CASSVSGLNTDTQYF
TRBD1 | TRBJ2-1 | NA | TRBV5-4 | TGTGCCAGCAGCCCTTGGACAGGGGACGCTGAGCAGTTCTTC | CASSPWTGDAEQFF
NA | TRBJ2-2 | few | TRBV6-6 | TGTGCCACCGCCGGGACAACAATAGACGGGGAGCTGTTTTTT | CATAGTTIDGELFF
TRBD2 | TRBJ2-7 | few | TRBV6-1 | TGTGCCAGCAGTGAAGGTAGCGGGAGCTCCTACGAGCAGTACTTC | CASSEGSGSSYEQYF
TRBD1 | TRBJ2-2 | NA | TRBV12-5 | TGTGCTAGTGGTCCCCGGGACAGGGGCACCGGGGAGCTGTTTTTT | CASGPRDRGTGELFF
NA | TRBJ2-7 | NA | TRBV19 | TGTGCCAGTAGTATTACCATCCGATTTTACGAGCAGTACTTC | CASSITIRFYEQYF
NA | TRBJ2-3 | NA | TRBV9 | TGTGCCAGCAGTCGAAGGTGGGATACGCAGTATTTT | CASSRRWDTQYF
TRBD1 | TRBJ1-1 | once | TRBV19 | TGTGCCAGTAGCACAGGGGGGGGAGTCGCTGAAGCTTTCTTT | CASSTGGGVAEAFF
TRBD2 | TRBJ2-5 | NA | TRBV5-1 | TGCGCCAGCAGCCTCACTAGCGGGAGGGGACGGGAGACCCAGTACTTC | CASSLTSGRGRETQYF
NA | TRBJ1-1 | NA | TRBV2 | TGTGCCAGCAGTGAAGGATGGGGCCCGAACACTGAAGCTTTCTTT | CASSEGWGPNTEAFF
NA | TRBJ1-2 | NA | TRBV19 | TGTGCCAGTAGTATAGGAGGGGGAACCCTCTATGGCTACACCTTC | CASSIGGGTLYGYTF
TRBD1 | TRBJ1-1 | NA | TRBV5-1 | TGCGCCAGCGGCCCGGACAGGGCGAGCACTGAAGCTTTCTTT | CASGPDRASTEAFF
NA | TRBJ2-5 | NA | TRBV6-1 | TGTGCCAGCAGTGCCTCCCGAAGGGGAGATCAAGAGACCCAGTACTTC | CASSASRRGDQETQYF
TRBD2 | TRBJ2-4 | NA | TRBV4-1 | TGCGCCAGCAGCCAACATTGGACTAGCGCTAAAAACATTCAGTACTTC | CASSQHWTSAKNIQYF
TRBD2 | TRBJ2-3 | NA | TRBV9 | TGTGCCAGCAGCGTAGCTAGCGGGAGTGATACGCAGTATTTT | CASSVASGSDTQYF
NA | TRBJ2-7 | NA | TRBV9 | TGTGCCAGCAGCGTAGCGGACGGAACCTACGAGCAGTACTTC | CASSVADGTYEQYF
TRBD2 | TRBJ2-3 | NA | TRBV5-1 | TGCGCCAGCAGACTGAGGCGGGAGTCCCCAGATACGCAGTATTTT | CASRLRRESPDTQYF
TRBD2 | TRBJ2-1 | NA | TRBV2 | TGTGCCAGCAAGGAGGGAGGGCCCAACAATGAGCAGTTCTTC | CASKEGGPNNEQFF
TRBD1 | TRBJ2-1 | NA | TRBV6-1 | TGTGCCAGCAGTATGGACAGGGTATTAGATGAGCAGTTCTTC | CASSMDRVLDEQFF
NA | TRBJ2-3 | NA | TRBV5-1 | TGCGCCAGCAGCCAGGATCGCGATAGGCAGTATTTT | CASSQDRDRQYF
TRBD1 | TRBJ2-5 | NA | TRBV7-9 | TGTGCCAGCAGCGGGGGACAGGGGTTCCAAGAGACCCAGTACTTC | CASSGGQGFQETQYF
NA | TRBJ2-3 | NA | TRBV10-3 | TGTGCCATCAACTCAGGAGCGGCAGATACGCAGTATTTT | CAINSGAADTQYF
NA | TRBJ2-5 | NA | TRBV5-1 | TGCGCCAGCAGCCCTGGCTGGCACTTC | CASSPGWHF
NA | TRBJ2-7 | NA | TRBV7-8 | TGTGCCAGCAGCTTAAGGGGTAGGGGTATAGCCATGGGAGCCTACGAGCAGTACTTC | CASSLRGRGIAMGAYEQYF
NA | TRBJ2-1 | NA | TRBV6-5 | TGTGCCAGCAGTTATGGGCTAGCCAACAATGAGCAGTTCTTC | CASSYGLANNEQFF
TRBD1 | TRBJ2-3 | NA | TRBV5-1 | TGCGCCAGCAGCTCTCAGGGGGCGCGGGATACGCAGTATTTT | CASSSQGARDTQYF
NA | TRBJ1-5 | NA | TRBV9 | TGTGCCAGCAGCGTAGGCGGGGGGGGTCAGCCCCAGCATTTT | CASSVGGGGQPQHF
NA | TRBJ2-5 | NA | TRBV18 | TGTGCCAGCTCACTGGGCCCCTCGGCAGCCCAGTACTTC | CASSLGPSAAQYF
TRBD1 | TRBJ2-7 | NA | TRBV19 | TGTGCCAGTAGTATTAGGGACAGGGGTTCGGAGGAGTGGTACGAGCAGTACTTC | CASSIRDRGSEEWYEQYF
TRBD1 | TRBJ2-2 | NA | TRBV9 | TGTGCCAGCAGCGTTCGGGGACAGGGTAACACCGGGGAGCTGTTTTTT | CASSVRGQGNTGELFF
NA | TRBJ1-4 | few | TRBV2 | TGTGCCAGCCTGATGGGGGCCCCTAATGAAAAACTGTTTTTT | CASLMGAPNEKLFF
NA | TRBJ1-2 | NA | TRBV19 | TGTGCCAGTAGTGGGACGGGCGGCTACACCTTC | CASSGTGGYTF
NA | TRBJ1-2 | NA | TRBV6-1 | TGTGCCAGCATAAAGGAATGGGGGGTGGGAGGCTACACCTTC | CASIKEWGVGGYTF
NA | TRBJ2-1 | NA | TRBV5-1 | TGCGCCAGCAGCTCGATGGGAAATGAGCAGTTCTTC | CASSSMGNEQFF